A single sample is the source of the 5 T cell receptor beta chains below, sequenced in a study of blood T cells in healthy people across ages. The authors ran a second PCR of roughly 6 to 12 cycles using a sample-barcoded 5' primer and a J-beta primer mix. MiXCR, applied by TCRdb to the 5' RACE reads, yields one record per CDR3 protein. This sample has some 1,800,000 distinct CDR3 sequences, with roughly 43% found just once. Input material: blood. The receptors here all came from a human donor in good health.

V gene TRBV10-3 combines with J gene TRBJ2-5; the match to TRBD1 covers 9 bases. This CDR3 contains 14 residues. CDR1 ENHRY and CDR2 SYGVKD come from the germline V gene. V trimming: 11 bases; J trimming: 0 bases; junction bases outside the gene matches: 7. The CDR3 protein is CAAQGAAYQETQYF. As DNA, the CDR3 is TGTGCCGCACAGGGGGCGGCTTACCAAGAGACCCAGTACTTC.

This clonotype was picked up a small number of times. V and J are TRBV29-1 and TRBJ1-2, with 7 bases identical to TRBD1. After removal of 7 bases from V and 7 bases from J, the junction contained 18 bases not matched to a gene. The CDR3 has 15 residues. Looked up from germline, CDR1 is SQVTM and CDR2 is ANQGSEA. The CDR3 bases are TGCAGCGCCGTTGTGGGCGAGGCAGGGGGTATTGGCTACACCTTC. Its translation is CSAVVGEAGGIGYTF.

The chain has TRBV11-3 and TRBJ2-3; no clear D. The CDR3 is 13 amino acids. V was trimmed by 3 bases and J by 5 bases, leaving 9 bases between them. Germline V lookup: CDR1 SGHNT, CDR2 YENEEA. The CDR3 loop is CASSFYTGDTQYF. The CDR3 coding sequence is TGTGCCAGCAGCTTTTATACGGGAGATACGCAGTATTTT.

In its sample, this clonotype was seen a few times. The chain has TRBV28 and TRBJ2-7; 11 nucleotides align to TRBD1. CDR1 is MDHEN, CDR2 SYDVKM, per germline. The CDR3 has 15 residues. The V segment lost 5 bases and the J segment 6 bases; nucleotides outside the gene matches: 9. CDR3 sequence (DNA): TGTGCCAGCAGTGGCGGGGACAGGGGGTTCGGCGAGCAGTACTTC. As protein: CASSGGDRGFGEQYF.

The chain uses TRBV5-6 and TRBJ2-4, with D perhaps matching TRBD1 or TRBD2 (6 bases each). Germline V lookup: CDR1 SGHDT, CDR2 YYEEEE. The CDR3 totals 17 residues. V was clipped by 6 bases and J by 0 bases, with 19 bases between them. The CDR3 sequence is CASTEAGGLLAKNIQYF. The CDR3 DNA sequence: TGTGCCAGCACCGAAGCCGGGGGCCTATTAGCCAAAAACATTCAGTACTTC.